The subject of this entry is one T cell receptor beta chain. Its antigen is unknown. This sample was taken from a study of T cells after yellow fever vaccination. TCRdb independently ran MiXCR on the 5' RACE reads; one entry per CDR3 protein. The sample lists hundreds of thousands of distinct CDR3 sequences; 11% were seen once. Study outcomes and limitations: The secondary response was weaker, and its peak arrived faster, on day 5 versus 15.

The source of this sequence is a man aged 18 to 29 who received the YFV17D yellow fever vaccine. The sample consisted of PBMCs, taken on the day of the first yellow fever vaccination.

Here the CDR3 reads CASSSWTSGGLGTQYF. CDR3 in DNA: TGCGCCAGCAGCTCATGGACTAGCGGGGGGCTCGGGACCCAGTACTTC. The chain recombines TRBV5-1 with TRBJ2-5; TRBD2 aligns across 14 bases. Trimming took 3 bases from V and 7 from J; bases not matched to a gene: 8. The CDR3 runs to 16 residues. Germline loops: CDR1 SGHRS, CDR2 YFSETQ.